This is a list of T cell receptor beta chains from one sample in a study of T cells after yellow fever vaccination. Via MiXCR, TCRdb re-called the 5' RACE reads, giving one row per CDR3 protein. The table records some 350,000 distinct CDR3 sequences, about 4% of them present only once. The sample was PBMCs, taken 5 days after the yellow fever booster vaccination. The receptor source for this set is a young man who received the YFV17D yellow fever vaccine. Both conserved end residues are part of each CDR3. D genes are given only for firm matches. Size tells how often a clone was seen (once, few, many) or the class of an expanded clone, and some rows leave it out.

d_call,v_call,j_call,clone_size,cdr3_aa,cdr3_nt
TRBD1,TRBV28,TRBJ1-2,few,CATPNTGGEWNGYTF,TGTGCCACCCCGAACACAGGGGGCGAGTGGAATGGCTACACCTTC
.,TRBV20-1,TRBJ1-5,few,CSARDDFLNQPQHF,TGCAGTGCTAGAGATGATTTCCTGAATCAGCCCCAGCATTTT
TRBD1,TRBV12-3/TRBV12-4,TRBJ2-7,few,CASRKQGAGFYEQYF,TGTGCCAGCAGAAAACAGGGGGCTGGATTCTACGAGCAGTACTTC
TRBD2,TRBV7-8,TRBJ2-3,.,CASSLGRLAASTDTQFF,TGTGCCAGCAGCTTAGGACGGCTAGCGGCTAGCACAGATACGCAGTTTTTT
TRBD1,TRBV7-9,TRBJ2-1,few,CASSRGQGANNEQFF,TGTGCCAGCAGCCGGGGACAGGGGGCGAACAATGAGCAGTTCTTC
.,TRBV4-3,TRBJ2-7,many,CASSQDKVLSNEQYF,TGCGCCAGCAGCCAAGATAAGGTCTTATCCAACGAGCAGTACTTC
TRBD1,TRBV7-8,TRBJ1-5,few,CASSSDRGGFADQPQHF,TGTGCCAGCAGCTCGGACAGGGGTGGGTTTGCAGATCAGCCCCAGCATTTT
.,TRBV5-1,TRBJ2-1,few,CASSLGLREQFF,TGCGCCAGCAGCTTGGGGCTCAGAGAGCAGTTCTTC
.,TRBV5-1,TRBJ2-5,many,CASSHFRPQETQYF,TGCGCCAGCAGCCACTTCCGGCCCCAAGAGACCCAGTACTTC
.,TRBV6-2/TRBV6-3,TRBJ2-3,many,CASSLQRRLLEDTDTQYF,TGTGCCAGCAGTTTACAAAGACGTTTGCTTGAGGACACAGATACGCAGTATTTT
.,TRBV10-3,TRBJ2-1,.,CAISGAAYSYNDQFF,TGTGCCATCAGTGGCGCGGCCTACTCCTACAATGACCAGTTCTTC
.,TRBV25-1,TRBJ1-3,few,CASSGVDSSGNTIYF,TGTGCCAGCAGTGGGGTGGACAGCTCTGGAAACACCATATATTTT
.,TRBV4-1,TRBJ2-1,few,CASSYEGRTEGNEQFF,TGCGCCAGCAGCTATGAGGGACGGACAGAGGGGAATGAGCAGTTCTTC
TRBD1,TRBV4-3,TRBJ1-6,few,CASSQGAHEGAYSPLHF,TGCGCCAGCAGCCAAGGAGCGCACGAGGGGGCCTATTCACCCCTCCACTTT
.,TRBV5-1,TRBJ1-6,.,CASSLGGRGSPLHF,TGCGCCAGCAGCCTCGGGGGGCGGGGATCACCCCTCCACTTT
.,TRBV18,TRBJ1-6,.,CASSTGGASPLHF,TGTGCCAGCTCAACTGGGGGCGCCTCACCCCTCCACTTT
.,TRBV5-5,TRBJ2-7,few,CASSYRVGEQYF,TGTGCCAGCAGCTACAGGGTGGGGGAGCAGTACTTC